The next 27 T cell receptor beta chains were all read from a single sample in a study of ipilimumab plus nivolumab after autologous stem cell transplantation. Profiling relied on immunoSEQ multiplex PCR, and the TCRdb table lists in-frame clones only, not all of them. The data contain some 25,000 clones, more than 70% of them singletons. The sequenced sample was PBMCs, obtained in a trial of ipilimumab plus nivolumab as post-transplant consolidation. The receptors shown here come from a male donor with diffuse large B-cell lymphoma.

This rearrangement joins TRBV14 to TRBJ1-6; possible D gene TRBD1, 6 bases. This CDR3 comprises 15 residues. Germline V gives CDR1 SGHDN, CDR2 FVKESK. V dropped 0 bases and J dropped 7 bases, with 10 bases sitting between them. The CDR3 loop reads CASSQENRVNSPLHF. CDR3 bases: TGTGCCAGCAGCCAAGAGAACAGGGTGAATTCACCCCTCCACTTT.

The V call is TRBV7-3, the J call TRBJ1-1; 10 bases line up with TRBD1. This CDR3 region has 16 residues. J gave up 8 bases and V 6 bases, and 15 bases lay outside the gene matches. Germline CDR1 is SGHTA and CDR2 is FQGTGA. The CDR3 here is CASRLSGTGDPGEAFF. In DNA form, the CDR3 reads TGTGCCAGCAGGTTGTCCGGGACAGGGGATCCGGGCGAAGCTTTCTTT. Full variable domain (outside the CDR3, taken from reference TRBV7-3 and TRBJ1-1): GAGVSQTPSNKVTEKGKYVELRCDPISGHTALYWYRQSLGQGPEFLIYFQGTGAADDSGLPNDRFFAVRPEGSVSTLKIQRTERGDSAVYLCASRLSGTGDPGEAFFGQGTRLTVV.

The chain joins TRBV10-2 to TRBJ1-3, with D perhaps TRBD1 (6 bases). Per the germline V gene, CDR1 is WSHSY and CDR2 is SAAADI. The CDR3 runs to 14 residues. V shed 7 bases and J shed 1 base, with 11 bases lying between them. Here the CDR3 reads CASMGGGSGNTIYF. In DNA, the CDR3 is TGCGCCAGCATGGGAGGGGGATCTGGAAACACCATATATTTT.

The chain combines TRBV6-4 with TRBJ1-6; no reliable D call. This CDR3 has 14 residues. CDR1 and CDR2 from the germline V gene are MRHNA and SNTAGT. Trimming took off 6 bases at V and 13 bases at J, with 19 bases between the two ends. Here the CDR3 DNA reads TGTGCCAGCAGACTCCAGGCGGAGGGAGGGCCCCTCCACTTT. It yields the protein CASRLQAEGGPLHF.

The chain employs TRBV19 and TRBJ2-3, with D perhaps TRBD2 (5 bases). The V end was cut by 4 bases, the J end by 5 bases, with 10 bases between. This CDR3 has 13 amino acids. Germline V gives CDR1 LNHDA, CDR2 SQIVND (reference sequence). The CDR3 sequence is CASSKRGGDTQYF. The CDR3 coding sequence is TGTGCCAGTAGTAAACGGGGTGGAGATACGCAGTATTTT. The complete variable domain, with remaining parts taken from reference TRBV19 and TRBJ2-3, reads DGGITQSPKYLFRKEGQNVTLSCEQNLNHDAMYWYRQDPGQGLRLIYYSQIVNDFQKGDIAEGYSVSREKKESFPLTVTSAQKNPTAFYLCASSKRGGDTQYFGPGTRLTVL.

The chain uses TRBV5-1 and TRBJ1-5; 7 bases line up with TRBD1. The CDR3 spans 18 residues. J was trimmed by 5 bases and V by 4 bases; bases with no gene match: 18. In germline, CDR1 is SGHRS, CDR2 YFSETQ. The CDR3 protein is CASSVGQDYQTSDQPQHF. The CDR3 nucleotides are TGCGCCAGCAGCGTAGGACAGGATTACCAGACCAGCGATCAGCCCCAGCATTTT.

The rearrangement uses TRBV4-1 and TRBJ1-4; D is unclear. Germline V CDR1 and CDR2: MGHRA, YSYEKL. V was shortened by 1 base and J by 0 bases, with 6 bases between the two germline ends. The length of the CDR3 is 15 residues. CDR3 amino acids: CASSQVVSTNEKLFF. In DNA, the CDR3 is TGCGCCAGCAGCCAAGTGGTTTCAACTAATGAAAAACTGTTTTTT.

This sequence joins TRBV4-3 and TRBJ2-3; D not resolved. The ends were cut back, 5 bases at V and 4 bases at J, with 13 bases in the middle. Looked up from germline, CDR1 is LGHNA and CDR2 is YSLEER. CDR3 length: 14 amino acids. CDR3 DNA: TGCGCCAGCAGCAGAGGAGATGCGGCAGATACGCAGTATTTT. Its translation is CASSRGDAADTQYF.

The chain uses TRBV9 and TRBJ2-1; 12 positions agree with TRBD1. The length of the CDR3 is 16 residues. After removal of 3 bases from V and 2 bases from J, the junction contained 3 bases not matched to a gene. Germline-derived CDR1 and CDR2 are SGDLS and YYNGEE. Here the CDR3 DNA reads TGTGCCAGCAGCGCCGGGACAGGGGGCCCCTACAATGAGCAGTTCTTC. Translated: CASSAGTGGPYNEQFF.

The gene calls are TRBV6-6 and TRBJ1-6; D is ambiguous. The CDR3 length is 13 residues. Germline V gene data show CDR1 as MNHNY and CDR2 as SVGAGI (reference sequence). Trimming shortened V by 0 bases and J by 14 bases, and 11 bases separated the two germline ends. The CDR3 DNA reads TGTGCCAGCAGTTACTCGGGGATCTTGGCCCTCCACTTT. It is translated as CASSYSGILALHF.

This clone was seen once. The chain carries TRBV9 and TRBJ1-1, with D perhaps matching TRBD1 (5 bases). Deletions cut 2 bases from V and 4 bases from J, with 18 bases between. The CDR3 contains 16 residues. Germline CDR1 is SGDLS and CDR2 is YYNGEE. The CDR3 nucleotides are TGTGCCAGCAGCGTCGGGTTGGGGGAGGGGAGCACTGAAGCTTTCTTT. Its translation: CASSVGLGEGSTEAFF.

The chain carries TRBV2 and TRBJ1-6; D unclear. This CDR3 is built from 15 residues. Looked up from germline, CDR1 is SNHLY and CDR2 is FYNNEI. V was trimmed by 4 bases and J by 3 bases, leaving 10 bases between them. In DNA form, the CDR3 reads TGTGCCAGCAGTGTTGGGCCAGGCTATAATTCACCCCTCCACTTT. It codes for CASSVGPGYNSPLHF.

The chain has TRBV4-3 and TRBJ1-2; D is undetermined. Germline V gene sequence: CDR1 LGHNA, CDR2 YSLEER. This CDR3 region has 13 residues. V was pared by 0 bases and J by 8 bases, with 10 bases between. The CDR3 protein is CASSQDQQSGYTF. As DNA, the CDR3 is TGCGCCAGCAGCCAAGATCAGCAGTCCGGCTACACCTTC.

CDR3 residues: CASLGQTHQPQHF. Written as DNA, the CDR3 is TGTGCCAGCCTGGGTCAGACTCATCAGCCCCAGCATTTT. This chain uses TRBV6-1 with TRBJ1-5, with D uncertain. V was clipped by 8 bases and J by 5 bases, with 13 bases between them. Germline V CDR1 and CDR2: MNHNS, SASEGT. This CDR3 is 13 amino acids long.

The CDR3 coding sequence is TGTGCCAGCAGCTTAGTAGGACAGATGAACACCGGGGAGCTGTTTTTT. Its translation: CASSLVGQMNTGELFF. This sequence joins TRBV7-2 and TRBJ2-2; D is possibly TRBD1 (6 bases). Trimming stripped 1 base from V and 1 base from J, with 10 bases between. CDR1 and CDR2 from the germline V gene are SGHTA and FQGNSA. The CDR3 extends over 16 amino acids.

The chain recombines TRBV19 with TRBJ2-1; weak D call: TRBD1 (7 bases). CDR3 length: 15 residues. With 4 bases removed from V and 3 bases from J, the gap between germline ends came to 13 bases. Germline V gene lookup returns CDR1 LNHDA and CDR2 SQIVND (reference sequence). In DNA, the CDR3 is TGTGCCAGTAGTACTCCGGGGGACAGCTACAATGAGCAGTTCTTC. Translating gives CASSTPGDSYNEQFF.

This clone has only one observation. The V gene is TRBV6-6, the J gene TRBJ2-3; D not resolved. Germline loops: CDR1 MNHNY, CDR2 SVGAGI (reference sequence). This CDR3 spans 14 amino acids. Trimming cost V 2 bases and J 0 bases, with 6 bases left between them. This CDR3 reads CASSYRASTDTQYF. The CDR3, as DNA: TGTGCCAGCAGTTACCGGGCAAGCACAGATACGCAGTATTTT.

This clone has just one count. The chain carries TRBV11-2 and TRBJ1-3, with TRBD1 identical over 9 bases. From germline, CDR1 is SGHAT and CDR2 FQNNGV. The CDR3 runs to 19 residues. Trimming cost V 5 bases and J 2 bases; bases outside gene matches: 16. Written as DNA, the CDR3 is TGTGCCAGCAGCCACCGGGGTTCGACAGGGGGATCGACTGGAAACACCATATATTTT. Translated: CASSHRGSTGGSTGNTIYF.

This clone was detected only once. This sequence joins TRBV6-1 and TRBJ1-6; weak D call: TRBD1 (5 bases). CDR1 and CDR2 from the germline V gene are MNHNS and SASEGT. V shed 3 bases and J shed 5 bases, with 14 bases lying between them. The CDR3 runs to 16 residues. In DNA form, the CDR3 reads TGTGCCAGCAGTGATCCCCCGGGACGGAATAATTCACCCCTCCACTTT. Its translation is CASSDPPGRNNSPLHF.

This clone qualifies as medium-sized. J is TRBJ1-1 and V is TRBV6-1; TRBD1 might be the D (6 bases). With 7 bases removed from V and 3 bases from J, the gap between germline ends came to 18 bases. The CDR3 extends over 15 amino acids. The germline V gene encodes CDR1 MNHNS and CDR2 SASEGT. The CDR3 nucleotides read TGTGCCAGCATGGGCAGGGGATTTTGGGACACTGAAGCTTTCTTT. Protein sequence: CASMGRGFWDTEAFF.

J is TRBJ2-7 and V is TRBV5-4, with 7 bases fitting TRBD1. CDR3 size: 15 residues. CDR1 and CDR2 from the germline V gene are SGHNT and YYREEE (reference sequence). J was trimmed by 4 bases and V by 3 bases; bases with no gene match: 10. The CDR3: CASSSRRGMEYEQYF. Here the CDR3 DNA reads TGTGCCAGCAGCTCCCGCAGGGGGATGGAATACGAGCAGTACTTC.

The CDR3 reads CASSSSYGTGVSGYTF. The CDR3 DNA is TGTGCCAGCAGTTCAAGCTACGGGACAGGGGTTAGCGGCTACACCTTC. The gene calls are TRBV28 and TRBJ1-2; 10 nucleotides line up with TRBD1. Trimming removed 4 bases from V and 8 bases from J; junction bases left unmatched: 13. Germline lookup yields CDR1 MDHEN and CDR2 SYDVKM. The CDR3 contains 16 residues.

This clone was picked up a small number of times. The chain uses TRBV6-6 and TRBJ1-6, with D maybe TRBD1 (5 bases). The CDR3 runs 16 residues. The germline V gene has CDR1 MNHNY and CDR2 SVGAGI (reference sequence). The V end was cut by 0 bases, the J end by 2 bases, with 8 bases between. CDR3: CASSYSGTAYNSPLHF. In nucleotides, the CDR3 is TGTGCCAGCAGTTACTCTGGGACCGCCTATAATTCACCCCTCCACTTT.

The V and J genes are TRBV19 and TRBJ2-3; 8 bases line up with TRBD1. Germline CDR1 LNHDA, CDR2 SQIVND (reference sequence). The CDR3 has 16 residues. The trim removed 5 bases at V and 1 base at J, leaving 8 bases unmatched. This chain's CDR3 is CASSPRTGSGTDTQYF. The CDR3 DNA follows: TGTGCCAGTAGTCCGCGGACAGGGTCGGGCACAGATACGCAGTATTTT.

The rearrangement uses TRBV4-1 and TRBJ1-1; TRBD1 agrees at 9 bases. With V trimmed by 5 bases and J by 5 bases, 9 bases remained unmatched. Germline CDR1 is MGHRA and CDR2 is YSYEKL. The CDR3 has 15 residues. The CDR3 sequence: CASSKPGQGRTEAFF. In nucleotides, the CDR3 is TGCGCCAGCAGCAAGCCGGGACAGGGTAGAACTGAAGCTTTCTTT.

The chain employs TRBV9 and TRBJ1-5; D is uncertain. Germline V gene sequence: CDR1 SGDLS, CDR2 YYNGEE. CDR3 length equals 13 residues. With 5 bases removed from V and 0 bases from J, the gap between germline ends came to 6 bases. The CDR3 nucleotides are TGTGCCAGCAGTCCAGATAGCAATCAGCCCCAGCATTTT. Translating gives CASSPDSNQPQHF. The variable domain in full, completed from reference TRBV9 and TRBJ1-5, reads DSGVTQTPKHLITATGQRVTLRCSPRSGDLSVYWYQQSLDQGLQFLIQYYNGEERAKGNILERFSAQQFPDLHSELNLSSLELGDSALYFCASSPDSNQPQHFGDGTRLSIL.

The chain recombines TRBV4-1 with TRBJ2-2; TRBD2 matches at 13 bases. Looked up from germline, CDR1 is MGHRA and CDR2 is YSYEKL. There are 18 residues in the CDR3. After removal of 4 bases from V and 6 bases from J, the junction contained 11 bases not matched to a gene. This chain's CDR3 is CASSLSKTSGGASGELFF. CDR3 sequence (DNA): TGCGCCAGCAGCCTCTCCAAAACTAGCGGGGGGGCCTCCGGGGAGCTGTTTTTT.